This TCR beta chain derives from a study of T cells in tuberculosis. Deletions cut 1 base from V and 1 base from J, with 13 bases between. Germline V gene sequence: CDR1 KGHSH, CDR2 LQKENI. CDR3 length: 16 amino acids. This table comes from immunoSEQ multiplex PCR, and its TCRdb copy is limited to in-frame clones, with some not included. Among about 43,000 clones, around 94% were seen once, and the ten largest hold about 2%. V usage is TRBV18 and J usage is TRBJ1-1; perhaps TRBD1 as D (6 bases). This TCR came from a donor aged 5-35 years with latent tuberculosis or without tuberculosis infection. Some clones in this sample may be carry-over from other donors' samples. Sample: PBMCs. The CDR3 spells CASSPRWGQRNTEAFF. The CDR3 bases are TGTGCCAGCTCACCACGTTGGGGACAAAGGAACACTGAAGCTTTCTTT. Combining the CDR3 with reference TRBV18 and TRBJ1-1 gives the whole variable domain NAGVMQNPRHLVRRRGQEARLRCSPMKGHSHVYWYRQLPEEGLKFMVYLQKENIIDESGMPKERFSAEFPKEGPSILRIQQVVRGDSAAYFCASSPRWGQRNTEAFFGQGTRLTVV.